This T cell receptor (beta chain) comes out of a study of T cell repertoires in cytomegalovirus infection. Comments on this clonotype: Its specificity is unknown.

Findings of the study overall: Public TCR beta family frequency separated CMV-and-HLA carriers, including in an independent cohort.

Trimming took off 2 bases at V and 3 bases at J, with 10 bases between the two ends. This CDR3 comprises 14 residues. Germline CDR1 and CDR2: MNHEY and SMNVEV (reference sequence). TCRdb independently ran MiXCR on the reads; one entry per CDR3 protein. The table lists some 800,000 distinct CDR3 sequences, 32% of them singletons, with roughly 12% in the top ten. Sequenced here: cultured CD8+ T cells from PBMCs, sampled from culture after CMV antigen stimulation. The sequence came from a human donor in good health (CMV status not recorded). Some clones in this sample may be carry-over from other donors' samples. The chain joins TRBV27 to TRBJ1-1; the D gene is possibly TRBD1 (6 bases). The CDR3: CASSLGGPDTEAFF. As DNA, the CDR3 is TGTGCCAGCAGTTTAGGGGGGCCGGACACTGAAGCTTTCTTT.